The rows below give T cell receptor beta chains drawn from one sample of a study of T cells in Graves' hyperthyroidism and ophthalmopathy. TCRdb re-called the multiplex PCR reads through MiXCR, storing one row per CDR3 protein. The repertoire holds 600,000 to 650,000 distinct CDR3 sequences, with 16% as singletons. Sequenced material: blood. The source is a young woman with Graves' hyperthyroidism. The CDR3 runs from the conserved cysteine through the conserved F or W. Fields, in order: V gene, D gene, J gene, clone size, CDR3 DNA, CDR3 protein. The D gene is left open where the match is weak. Size tells how often a clone was seen, or its class if it is expanded.

>TRBV28|.|TRBJ1-2|many
TGTGCCAGCAGTTTTAGGGGCAGGGCGGGCTATGGCTACACCTTC
CASSFRGRAGYGYTF
>TRBV20-1|TRBD2|TRBJ2-7|few
TGCAGTGCTAGAGAGGAGGTAGCGGGGAGCTCCTACGAGCAGTACTTC
CSAREEVAGSSYEQYF
>TRBV28|.|TRBJ1-6|many
TGTGCCAGCAGTTTAAGATCGGGACATTATAATTCACCCCTCCACTTT
CASSLRSGHYNSPLHF
>TRBV19|.|TRBJ1-5|few
TGTGCCAGTAGTTGGCTCGCAGACAATCAGCCCCAGCATTTT
CASSWLADNQPQHF
>TRBV7-2|.|TRBJ2-3|many
TGTGCCAGCAGCCCAGGAATGACGGACGATACGCAGTATTTT
CASSPGMTDDTQYF
>TRBV7-2|TRBD2|TRBJ2-7|many
TGTGCCAGCAGCCAAAGACTAGCGGGCTACGAGCAGTACTTC
CASSQRLAGYEQYF
>TRBV4-3|.|TRBJ2-2|few
TGCGCCAGCAGACAAAGGGTCGGGGAGCTGTTTTTT
CASRQRVGELFF
>TRBV10-3|TRBD1|TRBJ2-5|many
TGTGCCATCAGTCGGACAGGGCCCCAAGAGACCCAGTACTTC
CAISRTGPQETQYF
>TRBV28|.|TRBJ1-1|many
TGTGCCAGCAGTTCGGGTTGGGAAGGCCCGCAGGTGGGAGCTTTCTTT
CASSSGWEGPQVGAFF
>TRBV4-2|.|TRBJ2-1|many
TGTGCCAGCAGCCAAGATTGGGTCGGGGTCTACAATGAGCAGTTCTTC
CASSQDWVGVYNEQFF
>TRBV2|.|TRBJ1-2|many
TGTGCCAGCAGAGAGAATGGCTACACCTTC
CASRENGYTF